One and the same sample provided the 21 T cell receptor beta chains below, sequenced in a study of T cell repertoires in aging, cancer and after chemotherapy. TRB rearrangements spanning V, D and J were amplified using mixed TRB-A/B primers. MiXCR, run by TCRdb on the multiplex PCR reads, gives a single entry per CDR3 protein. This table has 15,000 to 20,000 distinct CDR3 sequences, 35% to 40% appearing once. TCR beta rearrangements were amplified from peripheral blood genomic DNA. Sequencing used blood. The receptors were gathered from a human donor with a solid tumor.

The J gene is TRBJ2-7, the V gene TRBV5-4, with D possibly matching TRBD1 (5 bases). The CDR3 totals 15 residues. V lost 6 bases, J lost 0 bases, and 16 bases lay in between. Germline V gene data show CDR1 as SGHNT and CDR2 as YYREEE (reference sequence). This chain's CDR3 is CASNNRWSSSYEQYF. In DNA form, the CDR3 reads TGTGCCAGCAACAACAGGTGGAGTAGCTCCTACGAGCAGTACTTC.

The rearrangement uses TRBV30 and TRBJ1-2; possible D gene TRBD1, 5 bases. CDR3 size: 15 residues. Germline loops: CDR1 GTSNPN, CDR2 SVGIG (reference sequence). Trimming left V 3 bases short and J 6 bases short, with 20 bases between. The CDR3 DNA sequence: TGTGCCTGGAGCCTCCTCTTAGGGGCTGTAAATGGCTACACCTTC. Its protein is CAWSLLLGAVNGYTF.

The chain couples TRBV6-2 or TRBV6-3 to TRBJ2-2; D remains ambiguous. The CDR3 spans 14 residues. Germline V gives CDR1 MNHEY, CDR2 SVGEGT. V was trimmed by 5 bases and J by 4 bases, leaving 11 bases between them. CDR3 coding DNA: TGTGCCAGCAGTCAGAACCTGGCCACCGGGGAGCTGTTTTTT. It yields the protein CASSQNLATGELFF.

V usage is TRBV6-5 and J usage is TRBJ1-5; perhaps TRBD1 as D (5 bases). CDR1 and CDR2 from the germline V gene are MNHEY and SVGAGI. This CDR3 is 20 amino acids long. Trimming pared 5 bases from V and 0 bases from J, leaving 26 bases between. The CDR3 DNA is TGTGCCAGCAGTCCCTTCGGGGCAGGGAGGATTGTAACTAGCAATCAGCCCCAGCATTTT. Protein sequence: CASSPFGAGRIVTSNQPQHF.

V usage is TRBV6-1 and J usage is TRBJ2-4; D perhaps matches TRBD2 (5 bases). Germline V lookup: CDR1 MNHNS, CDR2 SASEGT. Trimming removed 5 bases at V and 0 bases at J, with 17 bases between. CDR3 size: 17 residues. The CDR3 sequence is CASSRIGGSGAKNIQYF. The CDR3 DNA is TGTGCCAGCAGTCGAATAGGAGGATCCGGAGCCAAAAACATTCAGTACTTC.

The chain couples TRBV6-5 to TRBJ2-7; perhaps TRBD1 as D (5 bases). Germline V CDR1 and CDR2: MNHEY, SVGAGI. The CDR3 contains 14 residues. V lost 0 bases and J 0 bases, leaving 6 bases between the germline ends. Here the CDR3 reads CASSYSGHSYEQYF. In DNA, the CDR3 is TGTGCCAGCAGTTACTCTGGACACTCCTACGAGCAGTACTTC.

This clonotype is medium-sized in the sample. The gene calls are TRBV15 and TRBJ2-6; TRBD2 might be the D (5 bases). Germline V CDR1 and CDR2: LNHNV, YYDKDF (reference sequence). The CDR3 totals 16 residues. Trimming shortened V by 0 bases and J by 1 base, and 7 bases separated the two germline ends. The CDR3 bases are TGTGCCACCAGCAGAGATACGGGGTCTGGGGCCAACGTCCTGACTTTC. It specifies CATSRDTGSGANVLTF. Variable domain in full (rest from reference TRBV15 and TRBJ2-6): DAMVIQNPRYQVTQFGKPVTLSCSQTLNHNVMYWYQQKSSQAPKLLFHYYDKDFNNEADTPDNFQSRRPNTSFCFLDIRSPGLGDTAMYLCATSRDTGSGANVLTFGAGSRLTVL.

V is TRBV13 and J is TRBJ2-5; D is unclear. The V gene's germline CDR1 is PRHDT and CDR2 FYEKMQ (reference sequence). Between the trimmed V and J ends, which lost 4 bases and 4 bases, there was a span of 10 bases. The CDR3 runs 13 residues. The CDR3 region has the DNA TGTGCCAGCAGCTATAGGGTGGGAGAGACCCAGTACTTC. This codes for CASSYRVGETQYF.

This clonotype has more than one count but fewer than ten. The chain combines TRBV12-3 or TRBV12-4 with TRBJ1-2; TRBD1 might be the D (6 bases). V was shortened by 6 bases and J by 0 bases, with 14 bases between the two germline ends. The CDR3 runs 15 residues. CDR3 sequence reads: CASRKTGLPNYGYTF. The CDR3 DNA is TGTGCCAGCAGGAAGACAGGACTACCTAACTATGGCTACACCTTC.

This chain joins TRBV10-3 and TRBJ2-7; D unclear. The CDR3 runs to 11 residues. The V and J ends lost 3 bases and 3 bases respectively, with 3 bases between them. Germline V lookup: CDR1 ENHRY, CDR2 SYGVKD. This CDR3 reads CAISDGYEQYF. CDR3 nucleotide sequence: TGTGCCATCAGTGACGGCTACGAGCAGTACTTC.

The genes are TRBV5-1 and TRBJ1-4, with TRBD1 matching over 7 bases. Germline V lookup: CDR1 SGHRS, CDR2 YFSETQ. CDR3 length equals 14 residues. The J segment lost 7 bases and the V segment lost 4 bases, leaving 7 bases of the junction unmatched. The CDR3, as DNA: TGCGCCAGCAGCGCCGGACAGGAAGGTGAAAAACTGTTTTTT. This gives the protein CASSAGQEGEKLFF.

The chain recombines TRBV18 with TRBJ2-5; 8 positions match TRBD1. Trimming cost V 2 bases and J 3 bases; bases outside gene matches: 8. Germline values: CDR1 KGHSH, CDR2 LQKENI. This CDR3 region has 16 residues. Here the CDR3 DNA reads TGTGCCAGCTCACCATTAATTCAGGGGGCAAAAGAGACCCAGTACTTC. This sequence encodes CASSPLIQGAKETQYF.

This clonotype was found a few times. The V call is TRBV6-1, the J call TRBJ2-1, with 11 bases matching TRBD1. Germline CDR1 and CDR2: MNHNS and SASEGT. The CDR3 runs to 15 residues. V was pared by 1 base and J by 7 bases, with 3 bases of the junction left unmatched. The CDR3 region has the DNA TGTGCCAGCAGTGAAGAGGGGACAGGGGGTAATGAGCAGTTCTTC. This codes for CASSEEGTGGNEQFF.

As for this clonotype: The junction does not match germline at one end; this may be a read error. In DNA form, the CDR3 reads TGTGCCAGCAGTGACTCTTGGGATCAGCCCCAGCATTTT. This translates into CASSDSWDQPQHF. J is TRBJ1-5 and V is TRBV6-2 or TRBV6-3; D ambiguous. Germline assignment: CDR1 MNHEY and CDR2 SVGEGT. The CDR3 contains 13 residues.

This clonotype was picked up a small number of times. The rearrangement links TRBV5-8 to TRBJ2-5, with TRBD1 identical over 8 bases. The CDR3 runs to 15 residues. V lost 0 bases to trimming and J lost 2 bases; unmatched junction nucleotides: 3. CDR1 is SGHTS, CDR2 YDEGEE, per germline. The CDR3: CASSLARGRQETQYF. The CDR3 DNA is TGTGCCAGCAGCTTGGCCAGGGGGCGGCAAGAGACCCAGTACTTC.

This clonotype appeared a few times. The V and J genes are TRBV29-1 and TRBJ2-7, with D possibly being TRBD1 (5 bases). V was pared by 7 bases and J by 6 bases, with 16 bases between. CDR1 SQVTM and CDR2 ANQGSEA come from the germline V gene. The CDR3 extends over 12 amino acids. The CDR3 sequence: CSAGSGSGEQYF. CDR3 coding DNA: TGCAGCGCAGGGTCTGGGTCTGGCGAGCAGTACTTC.

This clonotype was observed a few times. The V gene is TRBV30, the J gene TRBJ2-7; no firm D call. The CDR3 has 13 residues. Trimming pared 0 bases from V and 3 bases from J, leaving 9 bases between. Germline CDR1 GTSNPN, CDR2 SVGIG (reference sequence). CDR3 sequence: CAWSVGHNYEQYF. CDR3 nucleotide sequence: TGTGCCTGGAGTGTAGGGCATAACTACGAGCAGTACTTC.

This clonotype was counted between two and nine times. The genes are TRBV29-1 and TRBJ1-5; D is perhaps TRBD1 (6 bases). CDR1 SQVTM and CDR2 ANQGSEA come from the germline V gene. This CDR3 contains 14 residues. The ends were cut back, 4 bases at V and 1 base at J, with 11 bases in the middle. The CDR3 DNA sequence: TGCAGCGTTGGGGGGCTGGGGAGCAATCAGCCCCAGCATTTT. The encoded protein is CSVGGLGSNQPQHF.

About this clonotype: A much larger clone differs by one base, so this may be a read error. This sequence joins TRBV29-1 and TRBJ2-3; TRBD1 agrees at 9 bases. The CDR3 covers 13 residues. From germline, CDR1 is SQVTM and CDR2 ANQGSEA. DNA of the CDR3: TGCAGCGTTGATGGACAGGGGACAGATAAGCAGTATTTT. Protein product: CSVDGQGTDKQYF.

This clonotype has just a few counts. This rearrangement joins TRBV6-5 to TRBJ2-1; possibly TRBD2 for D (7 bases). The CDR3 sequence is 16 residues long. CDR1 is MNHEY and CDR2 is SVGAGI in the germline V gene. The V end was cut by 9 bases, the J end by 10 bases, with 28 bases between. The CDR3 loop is CASRPWEGDPPTEQFF. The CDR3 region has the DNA TGTGCCAGTCGCCCCTGGGAGGGGGACCCCCCAACGGAGCAGTTCTTC.

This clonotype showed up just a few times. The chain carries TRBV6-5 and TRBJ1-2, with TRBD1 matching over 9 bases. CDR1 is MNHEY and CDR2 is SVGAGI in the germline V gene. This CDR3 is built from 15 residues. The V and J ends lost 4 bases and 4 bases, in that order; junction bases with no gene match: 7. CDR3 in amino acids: CASSSILTGGYGYTF. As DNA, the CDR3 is TGTGCCAGCAGTTCCATCCTGACAGGGGGCTATGGCTACACCTTC.